This TCR beta chain was found in a study of shared clonotypes between healthy human individuals. This clone has only one observation. V was pared by 3 bases and J by 1 base, with 9 bases between. The CDR3 length is 14 residues. CDR1 MDHEN and CDR2 SYDVKM come from the germline V gene. The naive CD8 subset, CD45RO-negative cells positively selected for CCR7, excluded terminally differentiated effector memory CD45RA+ cells. In the study's own analysis: ImmunoSEQ only sent back junction sequences with no quality scores, so filtering was done differently. Assay: immunoSEQ multiplex PCR; the TCRdb copy retains only in-frame clones and omits some. V and J calls and clone size are copied from that table; D and trimming were computed from the DNA. The sample includes roughly 590,000 clones, 95% to 96% seen only once; the top ten take less than 0.13%.

This TCR was recovered from a woman in her 30s in good health. Sequenced material: naive CD8+ T cells sorted from blood. This chain uses TRBV28 with TRBJ1-1; possibly TRBD1 for D (6 bases). This CDR3 is CASSFKGGNTEAFF. The CDR3 DNA reads as TGTGCCAGCAGTTTTAAGGGGGGGAACACTGAAGCTTTCTTT.